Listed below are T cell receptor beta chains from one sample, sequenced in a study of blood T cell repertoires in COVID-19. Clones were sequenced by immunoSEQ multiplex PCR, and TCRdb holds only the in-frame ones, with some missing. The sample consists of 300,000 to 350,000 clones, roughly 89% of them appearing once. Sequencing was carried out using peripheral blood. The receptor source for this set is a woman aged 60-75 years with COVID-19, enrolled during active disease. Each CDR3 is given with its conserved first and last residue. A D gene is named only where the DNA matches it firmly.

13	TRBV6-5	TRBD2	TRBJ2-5	CASIISGGLAQYF	TGTGCCAGCATTATCAGCGGGGGGCTGGCCCAGTACTTC
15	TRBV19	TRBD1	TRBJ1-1	CASSRDSDMNTEAFF	TGTGCCAGTAGCCGGGACAGCGATATGAACACTGAAGCTTTCTTT
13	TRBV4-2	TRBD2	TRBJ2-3	CASRGGEVDTQYF	TGTGCCAGCAGGGGGGGGGAAGTAGATACGCAGTATTTT
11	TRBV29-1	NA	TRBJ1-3	CSTSQGNTIYF	TGCAGCACCTCTCAGGGAAACACCATATATTTT
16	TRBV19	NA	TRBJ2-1	CASSVPNRVLYNEQFF	TGTGCCAGTAGTGTACCTAACAGGGTCCTTTACAATGAGCAGTTCTTC
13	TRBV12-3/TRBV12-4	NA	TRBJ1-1	CASSPRLYTEAFF	TGTGCCAGCAGTCCTCGACTATACACTGAAGCTTTCTTT
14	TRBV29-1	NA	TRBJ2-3	CSGREGLSTDTQYF	TGCAGCGGGAGAGAGGGACTGAGCACAGATACGCAGTATTTT
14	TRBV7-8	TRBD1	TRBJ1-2	CASSPGQGNYGYTF	TGTGCCAGCAGCCCCGGACAGGGTAACTATGGCTACACCTTC
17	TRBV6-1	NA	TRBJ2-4	CASSEAGQLGAKNIQYF	TGTGCCAGCAGTGAAGCGGGGCAATTGGGGGCCAAAAACATTCAGTACTTC
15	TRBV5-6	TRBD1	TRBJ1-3	CASSPLQGAGNTIYF	TGTGCCAGCAGCCCATTACAGGGGGCAGGAAACACCATATATTTT
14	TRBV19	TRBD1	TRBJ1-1	CASASTGGGSKAFF	TGTGCCAGCGCTAGTACAGGGGGTGGATCCAAAGCTTTCTTT